These 16 T cell receptor beta chains share one sample of origin, sequenced in a study of neurological immune-mediated disorders. TCRdb passed the 5' RACE reads through MiXCR, listing each CDR3 protein once. The table lists roughly 39,000 distinct CDR3 sequences, roughly 4.8% of them singletons. Material for sequencing was CD4+ T cells from blood. The source of these receptors is a man between 18 and 29 years old in good health.

This clonotype was counted ten times or more. CDR3 protein: CAITPTGPNTEAFF. The CDR3 nucleotides read TGTGCCATCACACCAACAGGACCGAACACTGAAGCTTTCTTT. The chain recombines TRBV10-3 with TRBJ1-1; maybe TRBD1 (5 bases). V lost 7 bases and J 1 base, leaving 13 bases between the germline ends. Germline CDR1 is ENHRY and CDR2 is SYGVKD. The length of the CDR3 is 14 residues.

This clonotype has a count of ten or more. The rearrangement links TRBV12-3 or TRBV12-4 to TRBJ2-3; D is undetermined. The ends were cut back, 7 bases at V and 3 bases at J, with 14 bases in the middle. The CDR3 contains 14 residues. CDR3 sequence reads: CASTYYQRTDTQYF. The DNA of the CDR3 is TGTGCCAGCACCTACTACCAAAGGACAGATACGCAGTATTTT.

There are many counts of this clonotype. The J gene is TRBJ1-5, the V gene TRBV12-3 or TRBV12-4, with D possibly TRBD1 on 5 matching bases. CDR3 length: 15 amino acids. V lost 6 bases and J lost 4, with 16 bases in between. The DNA for the CDR3 is TGTGCCAGCAGCTGGCAGTCCGACAGAAATCAGCCCCAGCATTTT. It is translated as CASSWQSDRNQPQHF.

The chain couples TRBV5-6 to TRBJ2-5; 12 positions agree with TRBD2. Trimming at V came to 4 bases and at J to 5 bases, leaving 9 bases not matched to a gene. The CDR3 has 16 amino acids. Per the germline V gene, CDR1 is SGHDT and CDR2 is YYEEEE. In nucleotides, the CDR3 is TGTGCCAGCAGCGCAGTTCTAGCGGGAGGGAGGGAGACCCAGTACTTC. Translating gives CASSAVLAGGRETQYF.

This clonotype was seen at least ten times. This CDR3 reads CASRLGTGTYEQYF. CDR3 nucleotide sequence: TGTGCCAGCAGATTGGGGACAGGAACCTACGAGCAGTACTTC. The chain carries TRBV6-6 and TRBJ2-7, with 8 bases that match TRBD1. This CDR3 is 14 amino acids long. V was clipped by 6 bases and J by 2 bases; unmatched bases: 6. Per the germline V gene, CDR1 is MNHNY and CDR2 is SVGAGI (reference sequence).

By share, this clonotype counts as medium-sized. J is TRBJ1-5 and V is TRBV4-2; the match to TRBD1 covers 7 bases. The CDR3 runs 17 residues. CDR1 is LGHNA, CDR2 YNFKEQ, per germline. V lost 0 bases, J lost 2 bases, and 7 bases stayed unmatched. CDR3 bases: TGTGCCAGCAGCCAAGATGTGGGACAGTGGGGCAATCAGCCCCAGCATTTT. Translating gives CASSQDVGQWGNQPQHF.

This clonotype came up many times. The chain has TRBV7-9 and TRBJ1-6; D perhaps matches TRBD1 (6 bases). Trimming removed 7 bases at V and 10 bases at J, with 17 bases between. Germline V CDR1 and CDR2: SEHNR, FQNEAQ (reference sequence). This CDR3 has 14 amino acids. In DNA, the CDR3 is TGTGCCAGCACACCCGGGCCAGGGGTATCACCCCTCCACTTT. It translates to CASTPGPGVSPLHF.

This clonotype was found many times. The CDR3, as DNA: TGCGCCAGCAGCTTGGATATTGCGGGACAGGGACTTGCCGGAAACACCATATATTTT. The encoded protein is CASSLDIAGQGLAGNTIYF. This sequence joins TRBV5-1 and TRBJ1-3; TRBD1 aligns across 9 bases. J was trimmed by 4 bases and V by 0 bases; bases with no gene match: 14. Germline CDR1 reads SGHRS; CDR2 reads YFSETQ. CDR3 size: 19 residues.

This clonotype came up many times. The chain employs TRBV6-9 and TRBJ2-1; TRBD2 aligns across 9 bases. Per germline, CDR1 MNHGY and CDR2 SVAAGI. V shed 7 bases, J shed 1 base, and the junction held 17 bases outside the gene matches. CDR3 length: 19 amino acids. CDR3 bases: TGTGCCAGCACCCAACTAGCCGGTGCGGGGGGGCCTTCCTACAATGAGCAGTTCTTC. It is translated as CASTQLAGAGGPSYNEQFF.

This clonotype was found many times. The gene calls are TRBV18 and TRBJ1-1; unclear D gene. The V gene lost 6 bases and the J gene lost 3 bases, with 14 bases spanning the gap. There are 14 residues in the CDR3. From germline, CDR1 is KGHSH and CDR2 LQKENI. As DNA, the CDR3 is TGTGCCAGCTCGCCTACGGGTGGGGACACTGAAGCTTTCTTT. It translates to CASSPTGGDTEAFF.

This clonotype was found many times. The V call is TRBV20-1, the J call TRBJ2-2; 7 positions match TRBD1. V trimming: 5 bases; J trimming: 2 bases; junction bases outside the gene matches: 5. The CDR3 extends over 14 amino acids. Germline V gives CDR1 DFQATT, CDR2 SNEGSKA (reference sequence). The CDR3 is CSALRDSNTGELFF. For the CDR3, the DNA is TGCAGTGCTTTACGGGACAGTAACACCGGGGAGCTGTTTTTT.

This clonotype showed up many times. The chain links TRBV24-1 to TRBJ2-1; unclear D gene. Germline V gene sequence: CDR1 KGHDR, CDR2 SFDVKD. The V and J ends lost 2 bases and 6 bases respectively, with 7 bases between them. CDR3 length: 13 residues. This CDR3 is CATSDYTSNEQFF. The CDR3 nucleotides are TGTGCCACCAGTGATTACACATCCAATGAGCAGTTCTTC.

Many counts were recorded for this clonotype. V usage is TRBV7-9 and J usage is TRBJ2-3; the match to TRBD1 covers 7 bases. CDR1 and CDR2 from the germline V gene are SEHNR and FQNEAQ (reference sequence). The CDR3 is 15 residues long. Losses at the gene ends were 8 bases for V and 9 bases for J; bases not matched to a gene: 17. The CDR3 here is CASGITGTDYGTQYF. The CDR3 DNA reads TGTGCCAGCGGGATCACGGGGACAGATTATGGGACGCAGTATTTT.

This clonotype was observed many times. The V and J genes are TRBV6-5 and TRBJ1-1, with D unresolved. There are 13 residues in the CDR3. The germline V gene has CDR1 MNHEY and CDR2 SVGAGI. The ends were cut back, 2 bases at V and 10 bases at J, with 14 bases in the middle. The CDR3 DNA is TGTGCCAGCAGTTACGTGGTTGGGGATGGAGCTTTCTTT. Protein product: CASSYVVGDGAFF.

This clonotype was seen many times. The CDR3 DNA follows: TGTGCCAGCTCAAGGGTGGGGACCTCTGGAAACACCATATATTTT. This translates into CASSRVGTSGNTIYF. This rearrangement joins TRBV6-6 to TRBJ1-3, with D possibly being TRBD1 (5 bases). Germline V gene data show CDR1 as MNHNY and CDR2 as SVGAGI (reference sequence). V was cut by 8 bases and J by 0 bases, with 14 bases left in between. The CDR3 runs 15 residues.

This clonotype was seen at least ten times. The chain links TRBV4-1 to TRBJ2-7; 12 nucleotides match TRBD2. V gave up 0 bases and J gave up 6 bases; unmatched junction bases: 6. CDR3 length: 16 amino acids. Germline CDR1 reads MGHRA; CDR2 reads YSYEKL. CDR3 DNA sequence: TGCGCCAGCAGCCAAGAGTTCCTAGCGGGGGGGCCCGAGCAGTACTTC. It translates to CASSQEFLAGGPEQYF.